This T cell receptor beta chain was sequenced during a study of T cell responses to AZD1222 COVID-19 vaccine. The overall study: Pooling covered second doses at about 4 or about 12 weeks. Points from the study as a whole: The donors showed a predominance of white British ancestry and of females, with possible underestimation of clonal diversity. Spike as a whole was targeted by vaccine-associated CD4 TCRs, dominant at 160-218 and 743-854. Nearly half of spike-specific TCRs reportedly target unmutated variant regions.

Germline V lookup: CDR1 SQVTM, CDR2 ANQGSEA. V lost 5 bases and J 0 bases, leaving 5 bases between the germline ends. This CDR3 is built from 12 residues. With regard to this clone: The antigen remains unidentified.

Assay: immunoSEQ multiplex PCR; the TCRdb copy retains only in-frame clones and omits some. The sample has some 120,000 clones; 80% to 90% are singletons. The chain recombines TRBV29-1 with TRBJ1-3; D gene ambiguous. The sequence was collected from an adult in good health. This specimen consisted of peripheral blood, obtained on day 0 of AZD1222 vaccination. The CDR3 spells CSVQVSGNTIYF. The CDR3 DNA sequence: TGCAGCGTTCAAGTCTCTGGAAACACCATATATTTT.